The 32 T cell receptor beta chains below come from one sample, sequenced in a study of neurological immune-mediated disorders. Each CDR3 protein is one row after TCRdb ran MiXCR on the 5' RACE reads. Counted here are over 50,000 distinct CDR3 sequences, about 3% occurring once; the ten biggest clones make up over 5%. Material: PBMCs. All receptors derive from a man in his forties with multiple sclerosis.

The table lists this clonotype with many counts. The CDR3 loop is CAISPGHQETQYF. The DNA of the CDR3 is TGTGCCATCAGTCCAGGACACCAAGAGACCCAGTACTTC. This sequence joins TRBV10-3 and TRBJ2-5; no clear D. This CDR3 spans 13 amino acids. Germline assignment: CDR1 ENHRY and CDR2 SYGVKD. Trimming stripped 5 bases from V and 0 bases from J, with 7 bases between.

In its sample, this clonotype was seen many times. The chain links TRBV12-3 or TRBV12-4 to TRBJ2-2; D might be TRBD2 (5 bases). The ends were cut back, 6 bases at V and 1 base at J, with 9 bases in the middle. There are 14 residues in the CDR3. CDR3 sequence (DNA): TGTGCCAGCAGCCCGGGATGGAACACCGGGGAGCTGTTTTTT. It is translated as CASSPGWNTGELFF.

In this sample, this clonotype turned up many times. The chain recombines TRBV25-1 with TRBJ1-1, with D unresolved. The CDR3 covers 13 residues. Germline CDR1 is MGHDK and CDR2 is SYGVNS. Trimming cost V 6 bases and J 5 bases, with 13 bases left between them. The CDR3 coding sequence is TGTGCCAGCAGACAAACGATGGGGACTGAAGCTTTCTTT. Encoded protein: CASRQTMGTEAFF.

This clonotype was found a few times. The junction and the germline gene differ at one end; a read error may be behind it. The gene calls are TRBV2 and TRBJ1-5; D unclear. The CDR3 has 15 residues. Germline V CDR1 and CDR2: SNHLY, FYNNEI. The CDR3 region is CASSRGTPLNQPQNF. The CDR3 DNA follows: TGTGCCAGCAGTCGGGGTACACCCCTAAATCAGCCCCAGAATTTT.

Of note for this clonotype: Mismatch with germline at one junction end may stem from a read error. The chain employs TRBV5-1 and TRBJ1-6; TRBD1 matches at 8 bases. Germline V gives CDR1 SGHRS, CDR2 YFSETQ. The CDR3 has 17 amino acids. The CDR3 spells CASSRTGSVSIDSPLNF. DNA for the CDR3: TGCGCCAGCAGCCGGACAGGGAGTGTATCGATTGATTCACCCCTCAACTTT.

In regard to this clonotype: Since a much larger clone is just one base distant, this may be a read error. This chain uses TRBV5-6 with TRBJ2-1; no reliable D call. The CDR3 is 13 amino acids. The V and J ends lost 2 bases and 4 bases respectively, with 7 bases between them. CDR1 is SGHDT and CDR2 is YYEEEE in the germline V gene. CDR3 amino acids: CASSFKRYNEQFF. The CDR3 bases are TGTGCCAGCAGCTTCAAAAGGTACAATGAGCAGTTCTTC.

Ten or more counts support this clonotype. This rearrangement joins TRBV7-2 to TRBJ2-7; 10 bases agree with TRBD2. V trimming: 2 bases; J trimming: 0 bases; junction bases outside the gene matches: 4. The CDR3 runs 16 residues. Germline V gene lookup returns CDR1 SGHTA and CDR2 FQGNSA. The DNA of the CDR3 is TGTGCCAGCAGCTTAACGCTAGCGGGGGCCTCCTACGAGCAGTACTTC. Its translation: CASSLTLAGASYEQYF.

This clonotype was observed at least ten times. The chain has TRBV20-1 and TRBJ2-7; D may be TRBD1 (6 bases). Trimming cost V 3 bases and J 6 bases, with 15 bases left between them. The germline CDR1 and CDR2 sequences are DFQATT and SNEGSKA (reference sequence). This CDR3 has 13 amino acids. CDR3 region: CSASWGPQGEQYF. CDR3 sequence (DNA): TGCAGTGCTAGTTGGGGCCCACAGGGCGAGCAGTACTTC.

This clonotype was recorded at least ten times. The V and J genes are TRBV7-2 and TRBJ2-2; 9 positions match TRBD2. Germline V gene sequence: CDR1 SGHTA, CDR2 FQGNSA. The CDR3 is 14 amino acids. V lost 4 bases to trimming and J lost 9 bases; unmatched junction nucleotides: 6. The CDR3 bases are TGTGCCAGCAGCTCCGGACTAGCGAGGAGGGAGCTGTTTTTT. Its translation is CASSSGLARRELFF.

This clonotype occurred many times. This rearrangement joins TRBV12-3 or TRBV12-4 to TRBJ2-2, with 10 bases that match TRBD1. The CDR3 covers 15 residues. Trimming removed 8 bases from V and 4 bases from J; junction bases left unmatched: 7. The CDR3, as DNA: TGTGCCAGCGAAGACAGGGGGCGCTTCACCGGGGAGCTGTTTTTT. Translating gives CASEDRGRFTGELFF.

This clonotype was picked up many times. The chain carries TRBV4-2 and TRBJ2-1, with TRBD1 matching 8 bases. Unmatched junction bases numbered 0, after V lost 0 bases and J lost 2 bases. Germline CDR1 and CDR2: LGHNA and YNFKEQ. The CDR3 has 15 residues. CDR3 sequence (DNA): TGTGCCAGCAGCCAAGAACAGGGGGCCTACAATGAGCAGTTCTTC. Its protein product is CASSQEQGAYNEQFF.

This clonotype was recorded many times. This sequence joins TRBV6-6 and TRBJ2-1; no definite D call. The V gene's germline CDR1 is MNHNY and CDR2 SVGAGI (reference sequence). The CDR3 contains 13 residues. With 6 bases removed from V and 4 bases from J, the gap between germline ends came to 10 bases. The CDR3 loop reads CASSPDFYNEQFF. In nucleotides, the CDR3 is TGTGCCAGCAGCCCAGACTTTTACAATGAGCAGTTCTTC.

This clonotype occurred many times. V gene TRBV21-1 combines with J gene TRBJ2-3. TRBV21-1 is reported as a pseudogene. The CDR3 sequence is 14 residues long. As DNA, the CDR3 is TGTGCCAGCAGCAAAGAACAGAACACAGATACGCAGTATTTT. Translated, it gives CASSKEQNTDTQYF.

The table lists this clonotype with many counts. The rearrangement links TRBV24-1 to TRBJ1-2; 7 bases line up with TRBD1. The V segment lost 5 bases and the J segment 6 bases; nucleotides outside the gene matches: 8. Per germline, CDR1 KGHDR and CDR2 SFDVKD. This CDR3 region has 14 residues. CDR3 sequence: CATSASPDRDGYTF. For the CDR3, the DNA is TGTGCCACCAGTGCCTCCCCCGACAGGGATGGCTACACCTTC.

About this clonotype: A junction end diverges from the germline sequence, so it may reflect a read error. This chain links TRBV12-3 or TRBV12-4 with TRBJ1-5; D might be TRBD1 (6 bases). CDR3 length equals 16 residues. Here the CDR3 reads CASSSQSGVLNQPQNF. The CDR3 DNA reads as TGTGCCAGCAGTTCCCAGTCAGGGGTCTTAAATCAGCCCCAGAATTTT.

This clonotype appeared many times. The V and J genes are TRBV5-1 and TRBJ2-3, with D hard to call. Trimming cost V 4 bases and J 3 bases, with 9 bases left between them. The V gene's germline CDR1 is SGHRS and CDR2 YFSETQ. The CDR3 runs to 13 residues. The DNA for the CDR3 is TGCGCCAGCAGCACGGGCCAGACAGATACGCAGTATTTT. Translated: CASSTGQTDTQYF.

In this sample, this clonotype turned up many times. This rearrangement joins TRBV9 to TRBJ2-7; TRBD1 matches at 8 bases. The trim removed 2 bases at V and 2 bases at J, leaving 6 bases unmatched. Germline assignment: CDR1 SGDLS and CDR2 YYNGEE. This CDR3 spans 15 amino acids. DNA for the CDR3: TGTGCCAGCAGCGTCCGACAGGGGAGTACCTACGAGCAGTACTTC. The encoded protein is CASSVRQGSTYEQYF.

Many counts were recorded for this clonotype. The chain recombines TRBV9 with TRBJ2-1, with D hard to call. From germline, CDR1 is SGDLS and CDR2 YYNGEE. Trimming took off 4 bases at V and 9 bases at J, with 11 bases between the two ends. The CDR3 consists of 12 residues. The DNA for the CDR3 is TGTGCCAGCAGCATCCAGTCCGGTGAGCAGTTCTTC. As protein: CASSIQSGEQFF.

This clonotype was found many times. The genes are TRBV9 and TRBJ2-5, with 8 bases fitting TRBD1. V shed 2 bases and J 5 bases; nucleotides not matched to a gene: 8. The CDR3 extends over 15 amino acids. Germline lookup yields CDR1 SGDLS and CDR2 YYNGEE. CDR3 residues: CASSVAQGAWETQYF. The CDR3 region has the DNA TGTGCCAGCAGCGTGGCCCAGGGGGCTTGGGAGACCCAGTACTTC.

To note about this clonotype: An end of the junction does not agree with germline; a read error may underlie this. As DNA, the CDR3 is TGTGCCATCAGCCCCGGACGGGAAAATCAGCCCCAGAATTTT. Translated, it gives CAISPGRENQPQNF. This chain joins TRBV10-3 and TRBJ1-5, with no clear D. The CDR3 has 14 amino acids. Germline V gene sequence: CDR1 ENHRY, CDR2 SYGVKD.

This clonotype was counted many times. J is TRBJ2-7 and V is TRBV9; TRBD2 is a possible D gene (7 bases). Germline CDR1 is SGDLS and CDR2 is YYNGEE. V was shortened by 3 bases and J by 7 bases, with 14 bases between the two germline ends. The CDR3 is made up of 13 amino acids. CDR3 sequence: CASSDTGRGEQYF. The CDR3 nucleotides are TGTGCCAGCAGCGACACAGGGCGGGGGGAGCAGTACTTC.

The rearrangement links TRBV3-1 to TRBJ2-6, with D hard to call. The germline CDR1 and CDR2 sequences are LGHDT and YNNKEL (reference sequence). The CDR3 extends over 15 amino acids. V lost 4 bases and J lost 1, with 8 bases in between. The CDR3 bases are TGTGCCAGCAGCCCGCTTCCGTCTGGGGCCAACGTCCTGACTTTC. It encodes CASSPLPSGANVLTF. Combining the CDR3 with reference TRBV3-1 and TRBJ2-6 gives the whole variable domain DTAVSQTPKYLVTQMGNDKSIKCEQNLGHDTMYWYKQDSKKFLKIMFSYNNKELIINETVPNRFSPKSPDKAHLNLHINSLELGDSAVYFCASSPLPSGANVLTFGAGSRLTVL.

This clonotype has a count of ten or more. CDR3 loop: CASSLGQPQHF. CDR3 in DNA: TGTGCCAGCAGTTTAGGGCAGCCCCAGCATTTT. The chain employs TRBV27 and TRBJ1-5; D uncertain. This CDR3 has 11 residues. Looked up from germline, CDR1 is MNHEY and CDR2 is SMNVEV (reference sequence). V was shortened by 2 bases and J by 7 bases, with 3 bases between the two germline ends.

V usage is TRBV3-1 and J usage is TRBJ2-1; D is unclear. The CDR3 spans 15 residues. The germline CDR1 and CDR2 sequences are LGHDT and YNNKEL (reference sequence). V shed 4 bases and J shed 0 bases, with 10 bases lying between them. CDR3: CASSPPGSSYNEQFF. The CDR3 DNA is TGTGCCAGCAGCCCACCGGGCAGCTCCTACAATGAGCAGTTCTTC.

Notes on this clonotype: The germline gene is not matched at one end of the junction; a read error may be the cause. J is TRBJ1-5 and V is TRBV7-6; D is perhaps TRBD1 (6 bases). The CDR3 is 14 amino acids. In germline, CDR1 is SGHVS, CDR2 FNYEAQ. CDR3 region: CASSLTGRNQPQNF. As DNA, the CDR3 is TGTGCCAGCAGCCTGACAGGTCGCAATCAGCCCCAGAATTTT.

At least ten counts were recorded for this clonotype. The chain uses TRBV5-8 and TRBJ2-5; D is unclear. V was cut by 3 bases and J by 5 bases, with 8 bases left in between. CDR1 and CDR2 (germline): SGHTS, YDEGEE. This CDR3 has 12 amino acids. For the CDR3, the DNA is TGTGCCAGCAGCTCTTGGCTGGAGACCCAGTACTTC. Amino acids: CASSSWLETQYF.

This clonotype has a count of ten or more. This chain joins TRBV20-1 and TRBJ2-7; no clear D gene. Germline V gene data show CDR1 as DFQATT and CDR2 as SNEGSKA (reference sequence). The CDR3 is 13 residues long. Trimming cost V 3 bases and J 5 bases, with 14 bases left between them. This CDR3 is CSARVPLQDEQYF. CDR3 sequence (DNA): TGCAGTGCTAGGGTCCCGCTCCAGGACGAGCAGTACTTC.

This clonotype was found many times. This chain joins TRBV15 and TRBJ2-1; D unresolved. Trimming took 1 base from V and 8 from J, leaving 9 bases between them. The CDR3 loop spans 13 amino acids. Germline CDR1 is LNHNV and CDR2 is YYDKDF (reference sequence). CDR3 residues: CATSRAGEHEQFF. DNA of the CDR3: TGTGCCACCAGCAGAGCTGGGGAACATGAGCAGTTCTTC.

This clonotype was observed many times. The rearrangement uses TRBV7-6 and TRBJ2-5, with no clear D. CDR3 length equals 11 residues. V shed 2 bases and J shed 4 bases, with 2 bases lying between them. Per the germline V gene, CDR1 is SGHVS and CDR2 is FNYEAQ. CDR3: CASSLLETQYF. Written as DNA, the CDR3 is TGTGCCAGCAGCTTATTAGAGACCCAGTACTTC.

This clonotype was seen ten or more times. The V and J genes are TRBV27 and TRBJ2-7, with 8 nucleotides matching TRBD1. Germline V gene data show CDR1 as MNHEY and CDR2 as SMNVEV (reference sequence). The length of the CDR3 is 15 residues. Trimming took 5 bases from V and 5 from J; bases not matched to a gene: 11. As DNA, the CDR3 is TGTGCCAGCAGTCCCTGGGGCAGGGGGCAAAACGAGCAGTACTTC. Translation gives CASSPWGRGQNEQYF.

This clonotype was seen only a few times. The germline gene is not matched at one end of the junction; a read error may be the cause. J is TRBJ1-6 and V is TRBV10-3; D is uncertain. Looked up from germline, CDR1 is ENHRY and CDR2 is SYGVKD. CDR3 length: 14 residues. The CDR3 coding sequence is TGTGCCATCGCTAGACACCCCGGTAATTCACCCCTCAACTTT. This encodes CAIARHPGNSPLNF.

This clonotype was seen repeatedly, ten times or more. The J gene is TRBJ2-2, the V gene TRBV29-1; D is possibly TRBD2 (5 bases). Germline CDR1 reads SQVTM; CDR2 reads ANQGSEA. V shed 8 bases and J shed 1 base, with 20 bases lying between them. This CDR3 is built from 16 residues. CDR3 region: CSPWRRPYRNTGELFF. The CDR3 nucleotides read TGCAGCCCATGGAGGCGGCCATATCGGAACACCGGGGAGCTGTTTTTT.